The 22 T cell receptor beta chains reported below all come from one sample, sequenced in a study of cytomegalovirus exposure and HLA in healthy donors. The study ran its PCR with 60 Vbeta and 13 Jbeta primers. Sequenced by immunoSEQ multiplex PCR; TCRdb stores in-frame clones only, minus some. The sample has some 140,000 clones; approximately 90% are singletons. Sequenced: PBMCs. The receptor set was obtained from a woman aged 25 to 45 in good health and CMV-seronegative.

The chain recombines TRBV28 with TRBJ2-6, with D unclear. CDR3 length equals 16 residues. Germline V lookup: CDR1 MDHEN, CDR2 SYDVKM. Trimming removed 1 base at V and 2 bases at J, with 9 bases between. The CDR3 is CASSLFQDPGANVLTF. The CDR3 coding sequence is TGTGCCAGCAGTTTATTTCAGGATCCTGGGGCCAACGTCCTGACTTTC.

The rearrangement uses TRBV5-5 and TRBJ1-4; a possible D gene is TRBD1 (5 bases). Germline CDR1 SGHKS, CDR2 YYEKEE (reference sequence). The CDR3 is 16 amino acids. Trimming shortened V by 1 base and J by 8 bases, and 18 bases separated the two germline ends. CDR3 sequence (DNA): TGTGCCAGCAGCTTGCGCTGGACATCAAGTGGGGAAAAACTGTTTTTT. Amino acids: CASSLRWTSSGEKLFF.

The rearrangement links TRBV27 to TRBJ2-5; possible D gene TRBD2, 6 bases. The CDR3 length is 14 residues. Germline-derived CDR1 and CDR2 are MNHEY and SMNVEV (reference sequence). Trimming removed 6 bases at V and 4 bases at J, with 15 bases between. In DNA form, the CDR3 reads TGTGCCAGCAGCTTCGGGCGGGGTGGAGAGACCCAGTACTTC. It codes for CASSFGRGGETQYF.

The gene calls are TRBV2 and TRBJ2-6, with a weak D call TRBD1 (6 bases). The germline CDR1 and CDR2 sequences are SNHLY and FYNNEI. CDR3 length: 15 amino acids. V was trimmed by 6 bases and J by 3 bases, leaving 12 bases between them. The CDR3 loop is CASSLGAVGANVLTF. The CDR3, as DNA: TGTGCCAGCAGCCTGGGGGCGGTTGGGGCCAACGTCCTGACTTTC.

With regard to this clone: At one end the junction does not follow the germline gene, possibly because of a read error. The rearrangement uses TRBV7-7 and TRBJ2-5, with TRBD2 matching 11 bases. The CDR3 runs to 15 residues. Germline CDR1 is SSHAT and CDR2 is FNYEAQ (reference sequence). The CDR3 DNA is TGTGCTAGCAGCTTAGCGGGAGGGTCTACAGAGACCCAGTACTTC. Translation: CASSLAGGSTETQYF.

This clone has a single count. The V call is TRBV18, the J call TRBJ2-7, with D possibly being TRBD2 (5 bases). V was clipped by 2 bases and J by 4 bases, with 9 bases between them. There are 13 residues in the CDR3. The germline gives CDR1 KGHSH, CDR2 LQKENI. The CDR3 DNA reads TGTGCCAGCTCACCATACGAGGGTTACGAGCAGTACTTC. Translated: CASSPYEGYEQYF.

The J gene is TRBJ1-1, the V gene TRBV18; TRBD1 agrees at 11 bases. The germline V gene has CDR1 KGHSH and CDR2 LQKENI. The CDR3 has 15 residues. The trim removed 7 bases at V and 3 bases at J, leaving 7 bases unmatched. CDR3 DNA: TGTGCCAGCTGTGGACAGGGGGCGGGTTACACTGAAGCTTTCTTT. Protein: CASCGQGAGYTEAFF.

The V gene is TRBV29-1, the J gene TRBJ2-2, with 7 bases matching TRBD2. The CDR3 length is 17 residues. J was trimmed by 6 bases and V by 4 bases; bases with no gene match: 17. Germline-derived CDR1 and CDR2 are SQVTM and ANQGSEA. The CDR3 sequence: CSVAGGVGGADSGELFF. As DNA, the CDR3 is TGCAGCGTTGCTGGGGGGGTTGGGGGAGCCGACTCCGGGGAGCTGTTTTTT.

The V call is TRBV9, the J call TRBJ1-3; 7 bases are a match to TRBD1. Germline CDR1 SGDLS, CDR2 YYNGEE. V shed 3 bases, J shed 3 bases, and the junction held 6 bases outside the gene matches. The CDR3 spans 15 residues. The CDR3 sequence: CASSAETGYGNTIYF. CDR3 sequence (DNA): TGTGCCAGCAGCGCGGAGACAGGGTATGGAAACACCATATATTTT. Combining the CDR3 with reference TRBV9 and TRBJ1-3 gives the whole variable domain DSGVTQTPKHLITATGQRVTLRCSPRSGDLSVYWYQQSLDQGLQFLIQYYNGEERAKGNILERFSAQQFPDLHSELNLSSLELGDSALYFCASSAETGYGNTIYFGEGSWLTVV.

This sequence joins TRBV6-1 and TRBJ1-5; D not resolved. V shed 4 bases and J shed 0 bases, with 10 bases lying between them. The CDR3 loop spans 15 amino acids. The germline gives CDR1 MNHNS, CDR2 SASEGT. In DNA form, the CDR3 reads TGTGCCAGCAGTGGAGTTACTTATAGCAATCAGCCCCAGCATTTT. It yields the protein CASSGVTYSNQPQHF.

The chain joins TRBV5-1 to TRBJ2-7; 8 nucleotides line up with TRBD1. The CDR3 runs to 14 residues. With 4 bases clipped from V and 11 bases from J, the junction kept 14 bases outside the gene matches. Germline-derived CDR1 and CDR2 are SGHRS and YFSETQ. The CDR3 sequence: CASSPGTGEVWEYF. CDR3 sequence (DNA): TGCGCCAGCAGCCCCGGGACAGGAGAGGTTTGGGAGTACTTC.

The J gene is TRBJ2-7, the V gene TRBV29-1, with 11 bases fitting TRBD2. Germline loops: CDR1 SQVTM, CDR2 ANQGSEA. The CDR3 consists of 16 residues. This chain's CDR3 is CSDPGLAVPEGYEQYF. The CDR3 coding sequence is TGCAGTGATCCGGGACTAGCGGTTCCCGAGGGCTACGAGCAGTACTTC.

The table lists this clone with a count of one. This sequence joins TRBV6-5 and TRBJ2-5; 14 nucleotides line up with TRBD2. With V trimmed by 5 bases and J by 4 bases, 3 bases remained unmatched. Germline V gene lookup returns CDR1 MNHEY and CDR2 SVGAGI. CDR3 length equals 15 residues. This chain's CDR3 is CASSRLAGGVETQYF. For the CDR3, the DNA is TGTGCCAGCAGTCGACTAGCGGGAGGGGTAGAGACCCAGTACTTC.

This clone was seen once. V is TRBV5-1 and J is TRBJ1-2; 9 bases align to TRBD1. Trimming at V came to 0 bases and at J to 4 bases, leaving 4 bases not matched to a gene. The CDR3 is 15 residues long. Germline assignment: CDR1 SGHRS and CDR2 YFSETQ. The CDR3, as DNA: TGCGCCAGCAGCTTGGACAGGGGGCGCCTCTATGGCTACACCTTC. Translating it yields CASSLDRGRLYGYTF.

The chain joins TRBV6-5 to TRBJ2-3, with TRBD2 matching 8 bases. The CDR3 covers 15 residues. The V segment lost 6 bases and the J segment 11 bases; nucleotides outside the gene matches: 16. The V gene's germline CDR1 is MNHEY and CDR2 SVGAGI. The CDR3 spells CASSSVGAGAEVQYF. CDR3 DNA sequence: TGTGCCAGCAGCTCCGTGGGAGCGGGAGCTGAGGTGCAGTATTTT.

The chain employs TRBV6-1 and TRBJ1-4, with TRBD1 matching over 7 bases. Germline loops: CDR1 MNHNS, CDR2 SASEGT. V lost 7 bases and J lost 5; bases outside the gene matches: 10. The CDR3 has 15 residues. This chain's CDR3 is CASNRRTGGNEKLFF. The CDR3 DNA is TGTGCCAGCAATAGAAGGACAGGAGGAAATGAAAAACTGTTTTTT.

The V gene is TRBV5-1, the J gene TRBJ1-5; TRBD1 matches 7 bases. The germline gives CDR1 SGHRS, CDR2 YFSETQ. With V trimmed by 2 bases and J by 7 bases, 9 bases remained unmatched. The CDR3 is 15 amino acids. The CDR3: CASSFPTGLEQPQHF. CDR3 in DNA: TGCGCCAGCAGCTTCCCGACAGGGCTGGAACAGCCCCAGCATTTT.

This chain joins TRBV4-1 and TRBJ2-1, with TRBD2 identical over 10 bases. The V segment lost 4 bases and the J segment 3 bases; nucleotides outside the gene matches: 12. The CDR3 is 18 residues long. From germline, CDR1 is MGHRA and CDR2 YSYEKL. This CDR3 is CASSPSSGGTPHYNEQFF. In nucleotides, the CDR3 is TGCGCCAGCAGCCCAAGTAGCGGGGGGACCCCACACTACAATGAGCAGTTCTTC.

The rearrangement joins TRBV19 to TRBJ2-3, with D maybe TRBD2 (6 bases). The V gene's germline CDR1 is LNHDA and CDR2 SQIVND (reference sequence). The V and J ends lost 4 bases and 1 base respectively, with 9 bases between them. There are 14 residues in the CDR3. The CDR3 DNA sequence: TGTGCCAGTAGTACTGGGGAGGGCACAGATACGCAGTATTTT. It specifies CASSTGEGTDTQYF.

CDR3 region: CASSDETSGVVDTQYF. In DNA form, the CDR3 reads TGTGCCAGCAGTGACGAGACTAGCGGGGTGGTAGATACGCAGTATTTT. The chain is built from TRBV6-4 and TRBJ2-3; 11 bases align to TRBD2. The germline gives CDR1 MRHNA, CDR2 SNTAGT. The CDR3 is 16 residues long. Losses at the gene ends were 2 bases for V and 5 bases for J; bases not matched to a gene: 6.

The V gene is TRBV28, the J gene TRBJ1-5; maybe TRBD1 (6 bases). Germline V gene sequence: CDR1 MDHEN, CDR2 SYDVKM. The CDR3 is 14 residues long. Trimming took off 6 bases at V and 6 bases at J, with 15 bases between the two ends. The CDR3 region has the DNA TGTGCCAGCAGAGGGGGAATATCGTTTCAGCCCCAGCATTTT. Translation: CASRGGISFQPQHF.

This clone was detected a few times. The chain couples TRBV6-5 to TRBJ1-4; the match to TRBD1 covers 7 bases. V gave up 2 bases and J gave up 4 bases; unmatched junction bases: 4. Germline V gene sequence: CDR1 MNHEY, CDR2 SVGAGI. CDR3 size: 15 residues. The CDR3 spells CASSYRGRGNEKLFF. The CDR3 nucleotides are TGTGCCAGCAGTTACAGGGGGCGGGGTAATGAAAAACTGTTTTTT.